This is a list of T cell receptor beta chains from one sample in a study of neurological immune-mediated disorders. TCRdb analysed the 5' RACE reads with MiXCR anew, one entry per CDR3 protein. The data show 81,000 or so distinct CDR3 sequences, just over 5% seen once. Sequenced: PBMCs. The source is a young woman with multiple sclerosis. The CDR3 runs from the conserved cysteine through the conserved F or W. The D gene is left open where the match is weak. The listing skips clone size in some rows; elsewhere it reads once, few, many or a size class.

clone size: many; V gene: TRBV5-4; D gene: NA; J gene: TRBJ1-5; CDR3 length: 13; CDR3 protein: CASSWDGNQPQHF; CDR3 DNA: TGTGCCAGCAGCTGGGATGGCAATCAGCCCCAGCATTTT
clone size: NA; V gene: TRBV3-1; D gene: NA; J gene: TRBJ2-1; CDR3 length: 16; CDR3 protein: CASSQGRFETYNEQFF; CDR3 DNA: TGTGCCAGCAGCCAAGGTCGTTTTGAAACCTACAATGAGCAGTTCTTC
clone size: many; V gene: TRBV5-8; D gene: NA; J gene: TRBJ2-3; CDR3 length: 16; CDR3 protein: CASSFHPGLLTDTQYF; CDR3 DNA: TGTGCCAGCAGCTTTCACCCAGGGCTCCTTACAGATACGCAGTATTTT
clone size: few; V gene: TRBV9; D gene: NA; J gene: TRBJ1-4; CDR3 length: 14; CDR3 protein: CASAIGYANEKLFF; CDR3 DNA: TGTGCCAGCGCGATCGGGTACGCTAATGAAAAACTGTTTTTT
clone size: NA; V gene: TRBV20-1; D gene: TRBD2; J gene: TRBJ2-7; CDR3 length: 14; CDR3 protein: CSATGTSGHYEQYF; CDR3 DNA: TGCAGTGCTACCGGGACTAGCGGCCACTACGAGCAGTACTTC
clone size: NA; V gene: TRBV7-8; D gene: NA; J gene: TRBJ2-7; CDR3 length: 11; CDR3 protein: CASSKSREQYF; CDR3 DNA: TGTGCCAGCAGCAAAAGCCGGGAGCAGTACTTC
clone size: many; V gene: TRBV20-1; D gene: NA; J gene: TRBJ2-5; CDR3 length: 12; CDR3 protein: CSARWSEETQYF; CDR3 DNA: TGCAGTGCTAGGTGGAGTGAAGAGACCCAGTACTTC
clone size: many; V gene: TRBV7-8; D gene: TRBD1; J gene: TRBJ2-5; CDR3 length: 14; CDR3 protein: CASSFGDREETQYF; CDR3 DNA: TGTGCCAGCAGCTTTGGGGACAGGGAAGAGACCCAGTACTTC
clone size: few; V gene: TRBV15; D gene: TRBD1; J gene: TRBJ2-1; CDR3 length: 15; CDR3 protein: CATSTSPTGDNEQFF; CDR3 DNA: TGTGCCACCAGCACAAGTCCCACAGGGGACAATGAGCAGTTCTTC
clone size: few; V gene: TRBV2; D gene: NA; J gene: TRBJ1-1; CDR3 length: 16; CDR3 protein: CASSERSGWQRTEAFF; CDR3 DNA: TGTGCCAGCAGTGAAAGATCTGGTTGGCAGAGGACTGAAGCTTTCTTT
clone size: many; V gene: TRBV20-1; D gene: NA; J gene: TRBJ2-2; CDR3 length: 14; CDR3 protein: CSARDSLSTGELFF; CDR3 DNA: TGCAGTGCTCGTGACAGCCTTTCCACCGGGGAGCTGTTTTTT
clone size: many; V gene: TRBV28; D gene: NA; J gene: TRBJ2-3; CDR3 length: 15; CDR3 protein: CASSSGTNLADTQYF; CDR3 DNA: TGTGCCAGCAGTTCCGGGACGAATTTGGCAGATACGCAGTATTTT
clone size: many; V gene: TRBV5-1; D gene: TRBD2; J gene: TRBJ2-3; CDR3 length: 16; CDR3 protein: CASSLAPAGGQDTQYF; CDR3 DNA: TGCGCCAGCAGCTTGGCCCCGGCGGGAGGGCAAGATACGCAGTATTTT
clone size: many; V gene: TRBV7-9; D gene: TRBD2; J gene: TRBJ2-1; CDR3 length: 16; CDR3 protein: CASSLAKRESYNEQFF; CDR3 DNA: TGTGCCAGCAGCTTAGCGAAGCGGGAGTCTTACAATGAGCAGTTCTTC
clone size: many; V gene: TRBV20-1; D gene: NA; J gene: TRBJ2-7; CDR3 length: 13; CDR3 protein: CSALRGATREQYF; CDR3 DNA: TGCAGTGCCCTGAGGGGTGCTACGCGCGAGCAGTACTTC
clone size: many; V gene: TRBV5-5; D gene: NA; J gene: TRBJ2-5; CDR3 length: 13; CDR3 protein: CASNRQTEETQYF; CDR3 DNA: TGTGCCAGTAACCGACAGACCGAAGAGACCCAGTACTTC
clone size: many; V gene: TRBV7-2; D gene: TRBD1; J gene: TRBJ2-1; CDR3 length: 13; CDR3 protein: CASTRGTDNEQFF; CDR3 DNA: TGTGCCTCTACTAGGGGGACAGACAATGAGCAGTTCTTC
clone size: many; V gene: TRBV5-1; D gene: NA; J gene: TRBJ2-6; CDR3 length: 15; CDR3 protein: CASRKDSSGANVLTF; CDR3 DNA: TGCGCCAGCAGGAAAGACAGCTCTGGGGCCAACGTCCTGACTTTC
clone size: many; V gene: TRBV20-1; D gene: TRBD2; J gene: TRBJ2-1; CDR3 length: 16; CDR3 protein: CSASRGLAGERDEQFF; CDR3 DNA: TGCAGTGCTAGCCGGGGACTAGCGGGAGAGCGGGATGAGCAGTTCTTC
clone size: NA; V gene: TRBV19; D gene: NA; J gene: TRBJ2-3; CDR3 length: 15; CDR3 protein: CASSGARSPTDTQYF; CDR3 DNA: TGTGCCAGTAGTGGCGCTAGATCGCCCACAGATACGCAGTATTTT
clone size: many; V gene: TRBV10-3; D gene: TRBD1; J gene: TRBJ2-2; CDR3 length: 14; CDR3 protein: CAITKTGDTGELFF; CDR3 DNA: TGTGCCATCACCAAGACAGGGGACACCGGGGAGCTGTTTTTT
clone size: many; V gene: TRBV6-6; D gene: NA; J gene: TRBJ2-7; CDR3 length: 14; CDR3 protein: CASTIRAGSYEQYF; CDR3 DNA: TGTGCCAGCACCATAAGGGCAGGGTCCTACGAGCAGTACTTC
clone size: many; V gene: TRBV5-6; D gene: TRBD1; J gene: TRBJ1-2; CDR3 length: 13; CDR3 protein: CASSFKDRGRYTF; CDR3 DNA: TGTGCCAGCAGCTTCAAGGACAGGGGACGCTACACCTTC
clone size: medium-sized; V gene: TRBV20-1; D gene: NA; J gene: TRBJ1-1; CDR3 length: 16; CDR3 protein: CSARDLRKQGDTEAFF; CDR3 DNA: TGCAGTGCTAGAGATCTCCGTAAACAGGGCGACACTGAAGCTTTCTTT
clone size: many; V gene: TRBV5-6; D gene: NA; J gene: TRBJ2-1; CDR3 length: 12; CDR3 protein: CASSLSFNEQFF; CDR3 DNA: TGTGCCAGCAGCTTATCGTTCAATGAGCAGTTCTTC